This TCR beta chain appears in the sequencing data of a study of CD4 T cells in relation to SARS-CoV-2 and coronaviruses. Study-wide context: ViraFEST: approximately 10-day antigen culture of PBMCs, then TCR beta CDR3 sequencing. A couple of subjects were Hispanic; patients were seven to nine males and a handful of females.

This clone has only a few counts. What it binds is unknown. Fewer than 130,000 naive or memory CD4+ cells were cultured with CEF peptides for more than nine days. Naive and memory CD4+ T cells were cultured with CEF, then survey-sequenced. TCRdb keeps only in-frame clones here, not all; method: immunoSEQ multiplex PCR. Of tens of thousands of clones listed, around four fifths are singletons. The CDR3 sequence is 14 residues long. Germline V gene lookup returns CDR1 SGHRS and CDR2 YFSETQ. The J segment lost 1 base and the V segment lost 5 bases, leaving 4 bases of the junction unmatched. The source material was memory CD4+ T cells from PBMCs, cultured in vitro. This receptor was taken from an adult with COVID-19. This chain joins TRBV5-1 and TRBJ2-3; TRBD2 aligns across 7 bases. In DNA, the CDR3 is TGCGCCAGCAGGCGGGAGTTGGGCACAGATACGCAGTATTTT. Its protein product is CASRRELGTDTQYF.